The sample holds many counts of the clone carrying this TCR beta chain. Antigen: not known. Hyperthyroidism, newly diagnosed and lasting under 2 months, affected patients aged 18 to 65. Clinical symptoms, serum thyroxine, TRAb, thyroid ultrasound and orbital computed tomography informed diagnoses. The data were taken from a study of T cells in Graves' hyperthyroidism and ophthalmopathy. Study findings and constraints: Classification by a 13 V-J model distinguished ophthalmopathy from stable hyperthyroidism. In the blood, most expanded thyroid clonotypes above 0.001 appeared as well.

The source material, RNA transcripts, was used to amplify TCR beta CDR3 regions. HTBI primers drove first-round RT-PCR of the TCR CDR3. Using its own MiXCR run on the multiplex PCR reads, TCRdb lists one record per CDR3 protein. This sample has about 580,000 distinct CDR3 sequences, with roughly 14% found just once. Germline V gene lookup returns CDR1 LNHDA and CDR2 SQIVND (reference sequence). V was pared by 5 bases and J by 7 bases, with 15 bases between. CDR3 length: 14 residues. The TCR comes from a woman aged 30 to 39 with Graves' hyperthyroidism that later progressed to Graves' ophthalmopathy. The J gene is TRBJ2-1, the V gene TRBV19; D unclear. The specimen sequenced was blood. The CDR3 DNA is TGTGCCAGTAGTCTGGGTATACGTGGGAATGAGCAGTTCTTC. It encodes CASSLGIRGNEQFF.